This T cell receptor (beta chain) was recovered during a study of blood T cell repertoires in COVID-19. Study details: Researchers got acute and convalescent COVID-19 samples from the United States, Italy and Spain.

This clone appeared once. Method: immunoSEQ multiplex PCR; TCRdb's copy keeps in-frame clones and lacks some. The repertoire holds over 200,000 clones, with 65% to 90% as singletons. Trimming cost V 1 base and J 3 bases; bases outside gene matches: 9. The CDR3 sequence is 17 residues long. CDR1 is LGHNA, CDR2 YNFKEQ, per germline. The receptor was derived from a middle-aged man who had recovered from COVID-19. The gene calls are TRBV4-2 and TRBJ2-5; the match to TRBD1 covers 9 bases. The sequencing sample was made of peripheral blood. The CDR3 nucleotides are TGTGCCAGCAGCCAAGCAGGGACAGGGTCCGTAGAAGAGACCCAGTACTTC. Translating gives CASSQAGTGSVEETQYF.